A selection of T cell receptor beta chains follows, all from one sample in a study of T cells in Graves' hyperthyroidism and ophthalmopathy. TCRdb passed the multiplex PCR reads through MiXCR, listing each CDR3 protein once. The sample carries just under 750,000 distinct CDR3 sequences, approximately 36% recorded once. The specimen was blood. The receptor set was obtained from a woman aged 40 to 50 with Graves' hyperthyroidism. Each CDR3 is given with its conserved first and last residue. Fields, in order: J gene, clone size, D gene, V gene, CDR3 DNA, CDR3 protein. The D gene is left open where the match is weak. The size field is filled for only some rows; it gives once, few, many or a size class.

J: TRBJ2-5; size: many; D: TRBD1; V: TRBV20-1; DNA: TGCAGTGCCCCGGTCGGGACAGGGGGCCAAGAGACCCAGTACTTC; CDR3: CSAPVGTGGQETQYF
J: TRBJ1-4; size: few; D: -; V: TRBV11-2; DNA: TGTGCCAGCAGCTTAGGGTTTGGTCGAGAAAAACTGTTTTTT; CDR3: CASSLGFGREKLFF
J: TRBJ2-5; size: -; D: -; V: TRBV6-5; DNA: TGTGCCAGCAGGCGCGGGCACGGAGAGACCCAGTACTTC; CDR3: CASRRGHGETQYF
J: TRBJ1-1; size: few; D: -; V: TRBV6-5; DNA: TGTGCCAGCAGTACGACCCGGGACCTTGAAGCTTTCTTT; CDR3: CASSTTRDLEAFF
J: TRBJ2-2; size: -; D: -; V: TRBV5-6; DNA: TGTGCCAGCAGCTTAGGATGGCCCCCCGGGGAGCTGTTTTTT; CDR3: CASSLGWPPGELFF
J: TRBJ1-1; size: many; D: -; V: TRBV11-2; DNA: TGTGCCAGCAGCCAACGACAGAGGAACACTGAAGCTTTCTTT; CDR3: CASSQRQRNTEAFF
J: TRBJ1-2; size: -; D: -; V: TRBV19; DNA: TGTGCCAGTTTTAAACCCGCTCAGGGAGTCTATGGCTACACCTTC; CDR3: CASFKPAQGVYGYTF
J: TRBJ1-1; size: few; D: -; V: TRBV12-3/TRBV12-4; DNA: TGTGCCAGCAGGTACGAACTCCGGGATGAAGCTTTCTTT; CDR3: CASRYELRDEAFF
J: TRBJ1-1; size: -; D: -; V: TRBV2; DNA: TGTGCCAGCAGACTCGCATGGGGTGCAGGGACTGAAGCTTTCTTT; CDR3: CASRLAWGAGTEAFF
J: TRBJ1-2; size: many; D: -; V: TRBV2; DNA: TGTGCCAGCAGTGAAGCGGGCAGAATGAGCTATGGCTACACCTTC; CDR3: CASSEAGRMSYGYTF
J: TRBJ1-1; size: many; D: TRBD1; V: TRBV10-3; DNA: TGTGCCATCAGGACCCGGGACAGGGGGTCAACTGAAGCTTTCTTT; CDR3: CAIRTRDRGSTEAFF
J: TRBJ1-2; size: -; D: TRBD1; V: TRBV20-1; DNA: TGCAGTGCAAAGGGGGCGAGGGGCTACACCTTC; CDR3: CSAKGARGYTF
J: TRBJ2-5; size: few; D: -; V: TRBV6-2/TRBV6-3; DNA: TGTGCCAGCTCAGACAGGAGACAAGAGACCCAGTACTTC; CDR3: CASSDRRQETQYF
J: TRBJ1-3; size: many; D: -; V: TRBV12-3/TRBV12-4; DNA: TGTGCCAGCAACCGTGGCGACACCATATATTTT; CDR3: CASNRGDTIYF
J: TRBJ2-1; size: few; D: TRBD2; V: TRBV7-2; DNA: TGTGCCAGCAGCGCTTCGGGGGGGCAGACGAATGAGCAGTTCTTC; CDR3: CASSASGGQTNEQFF
J: TRBJ1-1; size: -; D: TRBD1; V: TRBV12-3/TRBV12-4; DNA: TGTGCCAGCAGATCGACAGGGGGTCGCACTGAAGCTTTCTTT; CDR3: CASRSTGGRTEAFF
J: TRBJ2-3; size: -; D: TRBD1; V: TRBV24-1; DNA: TGTGCCACCAGTGGAGGGGGACAGGGCGAAGATACGCAGTATTTT; CDR3: CATSGGGQGEDTQYF
J: TRBJ1-4; size: few; D: -; V: TRBV5-4; DNA: TGCGCCAGCAGCCAAGGGAGACGGACTAGTAATGAAAAACTGTTTTTT; CDR3: CASSQGRRTSNEKLFF
J: TRBJ2-1; size: -; D: TRBD1; V: TRBV24-1; DNA: TGTGCCGCCAGGGACAGGGGTAATGAGCAGTTCTTC; CDR3: CAARDRGNEQFF
J: TRBJ2-5; size: -; D: -; V: TRBV6-2/TRBV6-3; DNA: TGTGCCAGCAGTTACGGGCGGGACCCACAAGAGACCCAGTACTTC; CDR3: CASSYGRDPQETQYF
J: TRBJ2-5; size: many; D: -; V: TRBV11-2; DNA: TGTGCCAGCAGCCTCGGGTATTCGCGGACCCAGTACTTC; CDR3: CASSLGYSRTQYF
J: TRBJ2-7; size: many; D: -; V: TRBV5-1; DNA: TGCGCCAGCAGCTTCACTAGTTTCGACGAGCAGTACTTC; CDR3: CASSFTSFDEQYF
J: TRBJ1-5; size: -; D: TRBD1; V: TRBV12-3/TRBV12-4; DNA: TGTGCCAGCAGTCTAGACAGGGACCAGCCCCGGCATTTT; CDR3: CASSLDRDQPRHF
J: TRBJ1-3; size: many; D: -; V: TRBV20-1; DNA: TGCAGTGCTAACGGACTCGGGGGAAACACCATATATTTT; CDR3: CSANGLGGNTIYF
J: TRBJ2-3; size: -; D: -; V: TRBV3-1; DNA: TGTGCCAGCAGCCAAGGGGAGTTTGGCCACACAGATACGCAGTATTTT; CDR3: CASSQGEFGHTDTQYF
J: TRBJ1-4; size: few; D: -; V: TRBV12-3/TRBV12-4; DNA: TGTGCCAGCAGAAGGGAGGGGGAGTATGAAAAACTGTTTTTT; CDR3: CASRREGEYEKLFF
J: TRBJ2-2; size: few; D: -; V: TRBV14; DNA: TGTGCCAGCAGTCGGGAGACCGGGGAGCTGTTTTTT; CDR3: CASSRETGELFF
J: TRBJ1-2; size: many; D: -; V: TRBV29-1; DNA: TGCAGCGTTGTTGGTACGGCCAATGGCTACACCTTC; CDR3: CSVVGTANGYTF
J: TRBJ1-1; size: -; D: -; V: TRBV15; DNA: TGTGCCACCAGCAGCGATCAAGGCGGGGGTGGCACTGAAGCTTTCTTT; CDR3: CATSSDQGGGGTEAFF
J: TRBJ2-5; size: -; D: TRBD2; V: TRBV2; DNA: TGTGCCAGCAGTGGGGCCGGACTAGCGGGGGGAAATGAAGAGACCCAGTACTTC; CDR3: CASSGAGLAGGNEETQYF